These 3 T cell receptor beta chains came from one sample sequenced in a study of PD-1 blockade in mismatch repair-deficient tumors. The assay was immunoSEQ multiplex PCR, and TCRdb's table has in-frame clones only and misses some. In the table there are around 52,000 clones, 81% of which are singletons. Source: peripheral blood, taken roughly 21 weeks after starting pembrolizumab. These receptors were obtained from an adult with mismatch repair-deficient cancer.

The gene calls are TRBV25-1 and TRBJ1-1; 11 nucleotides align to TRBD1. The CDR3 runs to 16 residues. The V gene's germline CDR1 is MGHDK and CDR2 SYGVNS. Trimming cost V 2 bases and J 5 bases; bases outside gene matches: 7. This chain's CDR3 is CASSEARTGGRTEAFF. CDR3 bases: TGTGCCAGCAGTGAAGCTAGGACAGGGGGCAGGACTGAAGCTTTCTTT. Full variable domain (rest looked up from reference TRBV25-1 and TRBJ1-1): EADIYQTPRYLVIGTGKKITLECSQTMGHDKMYWYQQDPGMELHLIHYSYGVNSTEKGDLSSESTVSRIRTEHFPLTLESARPSHTSQYLCASSEARTGGRTEAFFGQGTRLTVV.

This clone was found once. The CDR3 DNA reads as TGTGCCAGCAGCATACGCGGGACAGGGAAAAACATTCAGTACTTC. The encoded protein is CASSIRGTGKNIQYF. The chain joins TRBV5-6 to TRBJ2-4, with 9 bases fitting TRBD1. The germline V gene has CDR1 SGHDT and CDR2 YYEEEE. The CDR3 has 15 amino acids. Germline trimming cut 4 bases from V and 4 bases from J; bases unmatched to any gene: 6.

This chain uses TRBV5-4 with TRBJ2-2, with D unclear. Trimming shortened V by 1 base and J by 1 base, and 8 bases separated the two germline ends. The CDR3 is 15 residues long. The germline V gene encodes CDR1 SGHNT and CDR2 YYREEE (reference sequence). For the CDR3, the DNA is TGTGCCAGCAGCTTGTCCCAGAAGAACACCGGGGAGCTGTTTTTT. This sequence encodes CASSLSQKNTGELFF.